Below, 2 T cell receptor beta chains from the same sample are listed, as sequenced in a study of blood T cell repertoires in COVID-19. Profiled with immunoSEQ multiplex PCR; TCRdb holds only in-frame clones, not every one. The table shows about 300,000 clones, with 85% occurring only once. Sequences were obtained from PBMCs or T cells enriched from blood (not recorded which). The source is a woman in her twenties or thirties who had been exposed to COVID-19.

This sequence joins TRBV28 and TRBJ1-2; 7 nucleotides agree with TRBD1. Per the germline V gene, CDR1 is MDHEN and CDR2 is SYDVKM. The CDR3 runs to 15 residues. V was clipped by 2 bases and J by 7 bases; unmatched bases: 10. CDR3 sequence reads: CASSLESRGSRGYTF. The CDR3 nucleotides are TGTGCCAGCAGTTTAGAAAGCAGGGGGAGTCGTGGCTACACCTTC.

This chain joins TRBV13 and TRBJ2-2; 9 nucleotides agree with TRBD2. The CDR3 totals 17 residues. Losses at the gene ends were 5 bases for V and 1 base for J; bases not matched to a gene: 8. Germline V gene lookup returns CDR1 PRHDT and CDR2 FYEKMQ (reference sequence). The CDR3 protein is CASSAGVREGNTGELFF. Written as DNA, the CDR3 is TGTGCCAGCAGCGCTGGGGTGCGGGAGGGGAACACCGGGGAGCTGTTTTTT. The complete variable domain, with remaining parts taken from reference TRBV13 and TRBJ2-2, reads AAGVIQSPRHLIKEKRETATLKCYPIPRHDTVYWYQQGPGQDPQFLISFYEKMQSDKGSIPDRFSAQQFSDYHSELNMSSLELGDSALYFCASSAGVREGNTGELFFGEGSRLTVL.